This T cell receptor beta chain was identified during a study of shared clonotypes between healthy human individuals. The wider study: Aged between 18 and 49, the donors were a couple of women and a few men.

The CDR3 covers 15 residues. CDR1 is KGHSH, CDR2 LQKENI, per germline. V shed 3 bases and J shed 4 bases, with 15 bases lying between them. Remarks on this clone: What it recognizes is unknown.

Findings of the study overall: Collection of samples was limited to blood; tissue repertoires likely differ.

Splitting of each subset's genomic DNA was done evenly across several immunoSEQ plates. Source study methods: ImmunoSEQ only sent back junction sequences with no quality scores, so filtering was done differently. TCRdb's table, derived via immunoSEQ multiplex PCR, lists solely in-frame clones and lacks some. V, J and clone size reflect that table, while D and trimming were determined from the DNA. Here the sample spans about 560,000 clones, around 81% being singletons. This chain links TRBV18 with TRBJ1-2, with a weak D call TRBD1 (6 bases). The receptor was derived from a woman aged 40 to 50 in good health. Some clones in this sample may be carry-over from other donors' samples. Sequenced: PBMCs. The CDR3 spells CASSPEDSRAYGYTF. Written as DNA, the CDR3 is TGTGCCAGCTCACCCGAGGACAGTCGGGCCTATGGCTACACCTTC.